Listed here is a single TCR beta chain. This clone was found once. The target of this receptor is not known. No base quality information exists; no much larger clone differs at one position. The sample comes from a study of Tregs in tolerant kidney transplant recipients (dated by TCRdb to between 2018 and 2020). The study in broad terms: TCRbeta sequencing was used in the study to identify donor-specific regulatory T cells before combined kidney and bone marrow transplantation, and the identified cells were then tracked after transplant. TCRbeta repertoire sequencing was used in a few healthy controls to compare several methods for expanding Tregs specific for an allogeneic donor. The research as a whole found: Expanding Tregs with activated donor B cells appeared to identify the most biologically relevant and donor-specific TCRbeta repertoire. Biological reproducibility was not directly assessed, although technical replication error appeared to be minimal. Because only a small number of patients were included, the study had limitations, and the results will need to be validated in larger populations as well as under other immunosuppression protocols.

Thawed PBMCs were FACS-sorted into unstimulated Tregs (CD4+CD25+CD127-), CD4+ non-Tregs (CD4+CD25-), CD4 cells and CD8 cells. Healthy control blood was obtained either as purchased buffy coats or from healthy volunteers. Healthy control blood was processed to PBMCs with a Ficoll density gradient and then cryopreserved, whereas patient PBMCs were collected both before and after transplant. For TCRbeta CDR3 sequencing, genomic DNA from the sorted cells was extracted using the QIAGEN DNeasy Blood and Tissue Kit. Through immunoSEQ, high-throughput TCRbeta CDR3 sequencing was done commercially, including PCR amplification with internal controls and bias correction. As for how the authors treated the data: Unique productive TCRbeta sequences were defined by CDR3 nucleotide sequence when primers matched and otherwise by CDR3 amino acid sequence together with Vbeta and Jbeta genes. To correct sorting error, sequences shared between sorted populations at a frequency ratio of 2:1 or less were removed; the rest were assigned to the higher population. Donor-reactive sequences were defined as at least 5-fold expanded in CFSE-low cells versus unstimulated cells, with frequency of at least 0.01% in CFSE-low cells. Jensen-Shannon divergence, calculated on the top 100 TCRbeta sequences ranked by frequency, was used to quantify repertoire divergence. For samples with multiple sequencing runs, sorting error was corrected separately for each run before the runs were pooled. Entries here come from immuneACCESS through TCRdb and include only in-frame sequences with V and J called. Some clones fail to appear in such tables; in the studies checked, an unresolved V gene covers under half of the shortfall, and the cause of the remainder is unknown. V and J calls and clone size follow that table, whereas D and trimming were derived from the DNA. For this sample the table gives 15,000 to 19,000 clones, of which over 85% were detected only once. 10% to 15% of the sample comes from the top ten.

This clonotype originated in a human donor in good health. Sequencing was done on a sample of CD8+ T cells from blood.

The CDR3: CASSFLGSKNIQYF. DNA sequence: TGTGCCAGCAGTTTTCTAGGAAGCAAAAACATTCAGTACTTC. The chain joins TRBV27 to TRBJ2-4, with an unclear D gene assignment. The V end loses 3 bases and the J end loses 3 bases, and a stretch of 9 bases separates them. CDR1 MNHEY and CDR2 SMNVEV were looked up in the germline V gene (reference sequence). Counted from cysteine to phenylalanine, this CDR3 has 14 amino acids. Of the read, only the CDR3 DNA is kept; its 42 bases are in frame from base 1.